This TCR beta chain was sequenced for a study of T cell responses to AZD1222 COVID-19 vaccine. The study, taken as a whole, reports: The donor cohort was predominantly white British with a female majority, and clonal diversity may have been underestimated. Increased Spike-specific TCR breadth and depth were observed after two AZD1222 doses. Spike regions recognized by vaccine-associated CD4 TCRs spanned the protein, led by 160-218 and 743-854. Repertoire samples came only from after the peak T cell response.

This clone appeared once. Its specificity is unknown. V lost 1 base, J lost 1 base, and 10 bases lay in between. The germline CDR1 and CDR2 sequences are MNHNS and SASEGT. This CDR3 is built from 15 residues. Sequencing used immunoSEQ multiplex PCR; TCRdb keeps in-frame clones, though not all of them. Of more than 90,000 clones listed, roughly 90% are singletons. Sequenced material: peripheral blood, taken 28 days after the second AZD1222 dose. This TCR was recovered from an adult who received the AZD1222 COVID-19 vaccine. The chain uses TRBV6-1 and TRBJ1-2; unclear D gene. The CDR3 sequence: CASSEGSSLNYGYTF. DNA for the CDR3: TGTGCCAGCAGTGAAGGTTCCAGCCTTAACTATGGCTACACCTTC.